This T cell receptor (beta chain) was captured in a study of T cells in Graves' hyperthyroidism and ophthalmopathy. Study summary: Sampling of peripheral blood happened at initial diagnosis, prior to any treatment.

Whole-study findings and limits: Most expanded thyroid clonotypes above 0.001 recurred in blood.

As regards this clonotype: Its antigen is still unknown.

Germline CDR1 is GTSNPN and CDR2 is SVGIG (reference sequence). The V gene lost 0 bases and the J gene lost 0 bases, with 8 bases spanning the gap. The CDR3 runs to 14 residues. Disease duration was under 3 months in the ophthalmopathy patients, who also had a Clinical Activity Score of at least 3 and a NOSPECS grade of at least 4. The PBMCs were taken from 10 ml of fresh peripheral blood. Amplified TCR beta CDR3 regions derived from RNA transcripts. The HTBI set primed first-round TCR CDR3 RT-PCR. One entry per CDR3 protein results from TCRdb running MiXCR on the multiplex PCR reads. The table includes nearly 250,000 distinct CDR3 sequences, approximately 25% detected once.

The chain carries TRBV30 and TRBJ2-5, with D tentatively TRBD1 (6 bases). This sequence originates from a woman aged 40 to 50 with Graves' ophthalmopathy. Sequenced: blood. CDR3 residues: CAWSVGQYQETQYF. CDR3 DNA: TGTGCCTGGAGTGTAGGACAGTACCAAGAGACCCAGTACTTC.